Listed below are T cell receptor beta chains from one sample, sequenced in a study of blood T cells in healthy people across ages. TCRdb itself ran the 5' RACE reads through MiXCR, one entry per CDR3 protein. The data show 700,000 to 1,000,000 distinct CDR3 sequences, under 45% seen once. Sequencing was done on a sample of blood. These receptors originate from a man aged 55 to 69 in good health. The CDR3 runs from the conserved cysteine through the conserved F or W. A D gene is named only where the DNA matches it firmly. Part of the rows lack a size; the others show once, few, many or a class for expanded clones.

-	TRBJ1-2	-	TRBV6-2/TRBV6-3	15	TGTGCCAGCAGCAACCGGCAGTCTCGCGCCTATGGCTACACCTTC	CASSNRQSRAYGYTF
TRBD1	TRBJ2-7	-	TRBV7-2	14	TGTGCCAGCAGCTTCGGACAGGGGTTAGACGAGCAGTACTTC	CASSFGQGLDEQYF
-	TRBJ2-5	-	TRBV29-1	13	TGCAGCGTTGAAGTGGAAAGCCAAGAGACCCAGTACTTC	CSVEVESQETQYF
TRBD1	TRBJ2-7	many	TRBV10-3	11	TGTGCCATCAGTGCGGGACAGAAGCAGTACTTC	CAISAGQKQYF
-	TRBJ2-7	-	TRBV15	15	TGTGCCACCAGCAAGACGGGACCAAGCTCCTACGAGCAGTACTTC	CATSKTGPSSYEQYF
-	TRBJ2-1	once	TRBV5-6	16	TGTGCCAGCAGCTCCCCTTGGAGGGTTAAAGACAATGAGCAGTTCTTC	CASSSPWRVKDNEQFF
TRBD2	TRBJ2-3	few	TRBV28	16	TGTGCCAGCAGTTCGAAGCGGGACTACCCTTATTATACGCAGTATTTT	CASSSKRDYPYYTQYF
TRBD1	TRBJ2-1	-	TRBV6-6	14	TGTGCCAGCAGTGACTCAGGACAGGGTGATGAGCAGTTCTTC	CASSDSGQGDEQFF
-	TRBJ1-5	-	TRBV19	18	TGTGCCAGTAGTATACAGCATAAGTCCAGCGCCCTTTATCAGCCCCAGCATTTT	CASSIQHKSSALYQPQHF
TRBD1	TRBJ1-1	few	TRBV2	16	TGTGCCAGCAGAAGAGTAGGACAGGGAGTGAACACTGAAGCTTTCTTT	CASRRVGQGVNTEAFF
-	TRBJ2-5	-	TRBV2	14	TGTGCCGGCGAGGGGCTTTCAGGACAAGAGACCCAGTACTTC	CAGEGLSGQETQYF
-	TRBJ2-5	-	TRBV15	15	TGTGCCACCAGCAGAGATCGGGTAGGAGGAGAGACCCAGTACTTC	CATSRDRVGGETQYF
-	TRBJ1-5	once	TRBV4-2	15	TGTGCCAGCAGCGAACAGGTTACTAGCAATCAGCCCCAGCATTTT	CASSEQVTSNQPQHF
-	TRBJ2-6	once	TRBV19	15	TGTGCCAGTAGTGGCCCCCCGACTGGGGCCAACGTCCTGACTTTC	CASSGPPTGANVLTF
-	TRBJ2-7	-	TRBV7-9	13	TGTGCCAGCAGCTTGCCAGGGACTGGAGAGCAGTACTTC	CASSLPGTGEQYF